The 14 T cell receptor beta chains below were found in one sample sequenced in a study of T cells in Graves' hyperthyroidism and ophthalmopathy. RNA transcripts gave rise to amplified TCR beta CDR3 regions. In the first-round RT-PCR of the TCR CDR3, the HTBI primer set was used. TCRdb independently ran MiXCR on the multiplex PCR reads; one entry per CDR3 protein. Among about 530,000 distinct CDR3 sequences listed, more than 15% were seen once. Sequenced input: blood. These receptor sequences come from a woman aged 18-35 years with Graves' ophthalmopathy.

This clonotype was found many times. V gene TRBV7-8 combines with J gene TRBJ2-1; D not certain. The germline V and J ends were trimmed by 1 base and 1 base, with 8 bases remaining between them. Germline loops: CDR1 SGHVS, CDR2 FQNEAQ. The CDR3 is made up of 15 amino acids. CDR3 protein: CASSLVGQSYNEQFF. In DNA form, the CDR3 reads TGTGCCAGCAGCTTAGTCGGGCAGTCCTACAATGAGCAGTTCTTC.

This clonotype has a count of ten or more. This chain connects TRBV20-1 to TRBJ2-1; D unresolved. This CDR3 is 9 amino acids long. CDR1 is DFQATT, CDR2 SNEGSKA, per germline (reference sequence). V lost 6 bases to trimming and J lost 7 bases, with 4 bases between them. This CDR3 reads CSASNEQFF. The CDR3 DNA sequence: TGCAGTGCCTCTAATGAGCAGTTCTTC.

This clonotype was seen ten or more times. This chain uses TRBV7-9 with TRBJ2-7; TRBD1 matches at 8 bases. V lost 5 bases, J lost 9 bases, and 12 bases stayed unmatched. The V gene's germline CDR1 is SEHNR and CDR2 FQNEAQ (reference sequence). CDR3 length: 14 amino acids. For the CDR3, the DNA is TGTGCCAGCAGCCCCGGGCAGTCAGGGGGCACGCAGTACTTC. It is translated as CASSPGQSGGTQYF.

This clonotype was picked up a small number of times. CDR3 coding DNA: TGTGCCAGCAGCCTCGCGTCTAGCGGGGGGGCCTTTGAGCAGTTCTTC. Protein: CASSLASSGGAFEQFF. The chain uses TRBV7-2 and TRBJ2-1; 12 nucleotides match TRBD2. J was trimmed by 9 bases and V by 5 bases; bases with no gene match: 11. This CDR3 contains 16 residues. CDR1 is SGHTA, CDR2 FQGNSA, per germline.

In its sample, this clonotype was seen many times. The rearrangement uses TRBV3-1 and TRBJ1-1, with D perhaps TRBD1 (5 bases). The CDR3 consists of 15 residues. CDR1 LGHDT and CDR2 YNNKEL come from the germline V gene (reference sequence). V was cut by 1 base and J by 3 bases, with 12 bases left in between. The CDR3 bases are TGTGCCAGCAGCCAAGCCGGGGGATCGGACACTGAAGCTTTCTTT. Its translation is CASSQAGGSDTEAFF.

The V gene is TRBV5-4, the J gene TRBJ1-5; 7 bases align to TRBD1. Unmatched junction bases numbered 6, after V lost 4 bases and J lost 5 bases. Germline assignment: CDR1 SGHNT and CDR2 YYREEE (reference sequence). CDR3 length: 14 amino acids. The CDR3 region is CASSPGTDDQPQHF. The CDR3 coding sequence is TGTGCCAGCAGCCCAGGGACAGATGATCAGCCCCAGCATTTT.

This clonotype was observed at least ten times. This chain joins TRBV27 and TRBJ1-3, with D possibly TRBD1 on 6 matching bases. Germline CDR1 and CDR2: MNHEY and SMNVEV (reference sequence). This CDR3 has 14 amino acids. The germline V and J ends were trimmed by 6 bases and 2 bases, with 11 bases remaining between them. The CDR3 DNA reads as TGTGCCAGCAGCTTAGCAGGGGCTGGAAACACCATATATTTT. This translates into CASSLAGAGNTIYF.

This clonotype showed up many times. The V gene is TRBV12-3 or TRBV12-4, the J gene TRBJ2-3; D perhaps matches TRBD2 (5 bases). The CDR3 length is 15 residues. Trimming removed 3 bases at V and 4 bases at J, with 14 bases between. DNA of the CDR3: TGTGCCAGCAGTTTTGAGGGCTTTACCCCAGATACGCAGTATTTT. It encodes CASSFEGFTPDTQYF.

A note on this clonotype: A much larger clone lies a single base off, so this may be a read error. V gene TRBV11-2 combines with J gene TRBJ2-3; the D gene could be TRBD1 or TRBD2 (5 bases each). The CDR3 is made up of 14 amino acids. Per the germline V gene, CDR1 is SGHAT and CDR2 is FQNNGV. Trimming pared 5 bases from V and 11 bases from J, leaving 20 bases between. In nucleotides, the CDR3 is TGTGCCAGCAGCGCATCGTTGGGGGTGGTGGGGCAGTATTTT. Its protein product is CASSASLGVVGQYF.

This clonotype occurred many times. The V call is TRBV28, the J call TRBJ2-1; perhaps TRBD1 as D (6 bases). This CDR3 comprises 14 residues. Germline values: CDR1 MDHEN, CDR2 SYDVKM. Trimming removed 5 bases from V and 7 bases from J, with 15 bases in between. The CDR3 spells CASSPRARGNEQFF. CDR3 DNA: TGTGCCAGCAGTCCGCGGGCAAGGGGGAATGAGCAGTTCTTC. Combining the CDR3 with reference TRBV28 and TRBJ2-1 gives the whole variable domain DVKVTQSSRYLVKRTGEKVFLECVQDMDHENMFWYRQDPGLGLRLIYFSYDVKMKEKGDIPEGYSVSREKKERFSLILESASTNQTSMYLCASSPRARGNEQFFGPGTRLTVL.

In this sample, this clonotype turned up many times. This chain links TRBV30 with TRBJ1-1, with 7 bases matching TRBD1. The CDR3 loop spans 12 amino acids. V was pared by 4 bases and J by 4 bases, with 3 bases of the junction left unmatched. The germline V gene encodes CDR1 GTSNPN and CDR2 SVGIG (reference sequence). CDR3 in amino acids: CAWTGGVTEAFF. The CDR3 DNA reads TGTGCCTGGACAGGGGGAGTCACTGAAGCTTTCTTT. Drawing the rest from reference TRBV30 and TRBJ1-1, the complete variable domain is SQTIHQWPATLVQPVGSPLSLECTVEGTSNPNLYWYRQAAGRGLQLLFYSVGIGQISSEVPQNLSASRPQDRQFILSSKKLLLSDSGFYLCAWTGGVTEAFFGQGTRLTVV.

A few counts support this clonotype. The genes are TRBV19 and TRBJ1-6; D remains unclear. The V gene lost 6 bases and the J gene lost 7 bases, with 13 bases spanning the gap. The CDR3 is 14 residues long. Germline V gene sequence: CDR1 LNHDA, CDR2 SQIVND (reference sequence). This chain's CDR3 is CASSSSDLNSPLHF. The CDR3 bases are TGTGCCAGTAGCAGCAGTGACCTCAATTCACCCCTCCACTTT.

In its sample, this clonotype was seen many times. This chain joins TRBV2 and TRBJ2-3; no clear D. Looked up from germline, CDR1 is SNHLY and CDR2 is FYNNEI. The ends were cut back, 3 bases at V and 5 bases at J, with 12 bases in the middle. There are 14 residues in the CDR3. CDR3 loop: CASSDPRARDTQYF. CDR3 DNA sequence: TGTGCCAGCAGTGATCCTAGGGCCAGAGATACGCAGTATTTT.

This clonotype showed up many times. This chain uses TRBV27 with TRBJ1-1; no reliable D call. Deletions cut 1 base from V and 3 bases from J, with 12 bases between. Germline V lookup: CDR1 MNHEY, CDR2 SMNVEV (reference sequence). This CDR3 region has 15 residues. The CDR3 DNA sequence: TGTGCCAGCAGTTTATTACCACCTTGGGACACTGAAGCTTTCTTT. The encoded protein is CASSLLPPWDTEAFF.